This is a list of T cell receptor beta chains from one sample in a study of blood T cell repertoires in COVID-19. TCRdb's table, derived via immunoSEQ multiplex PCR, lists solely in-frame clones and lacks some. The sample yields roughly 430,000 clones, nearly 90% seen once. Sequencing was carried out using PBMCs or T cells enriched from blood (not recorded which). The receptor source for this set is a woman in her 40s with acute COVID-19. CDR3s leave out the opening cysteine and the closing phenylalanine or tryptophan.

CDR3 protein: ASSKDGQGTADTQY; V gene: TRBV7-9; CDR3 length: 14; J gene: TRBJ2-3
CDR3 protein: ASSSRTGGDTEAF; V gene: TRBV7-9; CDR3 length: 13; J gene: TRBJ1-1
CDR3 protein: ASSIDRGNSPLH; V gene: TRBV5-1; CDR3 length: 12; J gene: TRBJ1-6
CDR3 protein: ASSLGWRLRDRGNEQF; V gene: TRBV11-2; CDR3 length: 16; J gene: TRBJ2-1
CDR3 protein: ASERGGSYNEQF; V gene: TRBV3-1/TRBV3-2; CDR3 length: 12; J gene: TRBJ2-1
CDR3 protein: ASSNPGQGNTEAF; V gene: TRBV28; CDR3 length: 13; J gene: TRBJ1-1
CDR3 protein: ASSWGKGAYT; V gene: TRBV6-5; CDR3 length: 10; J gene: TRBJ1-2
CDR3 protein: SVDRGGEETQY; V gene: TRBV29-1; CDR3 length: 11; J gene: TRBJ2-5
CDR3 protein: ASRPGLAGPGTDTQY; V gene: TRBV7-2; CDR3 length: 15; J gene: TRBJ2-3
CDR3 protein: ASKGRRLAEETQY; V gene: TRBV2; CDR3 length: 13; J gene: TRBJ2-5
CDR3 protein: ASSFTGGGYNSPLH; V gene: TRBV5-6; CDR3 length: 14; J gene: TRBJ1-6
CDR3 protein: ASSLEGAGGTDTQY; V gene: TRBV5-1; CDR3 length: 14; J gene: TRBJ2-3
CDR3 protein: ASSLETGQETQY; V gene: TRBV5-1; CDR3 length: 12; J gene: TRBJ2-5
CDR3 protein: ASSPTPGTGYSNQPQH; V gene: TRBV3-1/TRBV3-2; CDR3 length: 16; J gene: TRBJ1-5
CDR3 protein: ASSRLAGVADTQY; V gene: TRBV6-2/TRBV6-3; CDR3 length: 13; J gene: TRBJ2-3
CDR3 protein: ASSLAPGNGYT; V gene: TRBV5-1; CDR3 length: 11; J gene: TRBJ1-2
CDR3 protein: ASSPLTGEKTGANVLT; V gene: TRBV5-1; CDR3 length: 16; J gene: TRBJ2-6
CDR3 protein: ASSQETGRMNTEAF; V gene: TRBV3-1/TRBV3-2; CDR3 length: 14; J gene: TRBJ1-1
CDR3 protein: SVLGGEYGYT; V gene: TRBV29-1; CDR3 length: 10; J gene: TRBJ1-2
CDR3 protein: ASRDRAVDTEAF; V gene: TRBV10-2; CDR3 length: 12; J gene: TRBJ1-1
CDR3 protein: ASTWTSGGSELF; V gene: TRBV5-1; CDR3 length: 12; J gene: TRBJ2-2
CDR3 protein: ASSQVGAGGNQPQH; V gene: TRBV3-1/TRBV3-2; CDR3 length: 14; J gene: TRBJ1-5
CDR3 protein: ASSSTQVSVYEQY; V gene: TRBV6-6; CDR3 length: 13; J gene: TRBJ2-7
CDR3 protein: ASMGTGVSPLH; V gene: TRBV27; CDR3 length: 11; J gene: TRBJ1-6
CDR3 protein: ASSPSAGQDKTQY; V gene: TRBV3-1/TRBV3-2; CDR3 length: 13; J gene: TRBJ2-5
CDR3 protein: ASSQIDRDQETQY; V gene: TRBV3-1/TRBV3-2; CDR3 length: 13; J gene: TRBJ2-5